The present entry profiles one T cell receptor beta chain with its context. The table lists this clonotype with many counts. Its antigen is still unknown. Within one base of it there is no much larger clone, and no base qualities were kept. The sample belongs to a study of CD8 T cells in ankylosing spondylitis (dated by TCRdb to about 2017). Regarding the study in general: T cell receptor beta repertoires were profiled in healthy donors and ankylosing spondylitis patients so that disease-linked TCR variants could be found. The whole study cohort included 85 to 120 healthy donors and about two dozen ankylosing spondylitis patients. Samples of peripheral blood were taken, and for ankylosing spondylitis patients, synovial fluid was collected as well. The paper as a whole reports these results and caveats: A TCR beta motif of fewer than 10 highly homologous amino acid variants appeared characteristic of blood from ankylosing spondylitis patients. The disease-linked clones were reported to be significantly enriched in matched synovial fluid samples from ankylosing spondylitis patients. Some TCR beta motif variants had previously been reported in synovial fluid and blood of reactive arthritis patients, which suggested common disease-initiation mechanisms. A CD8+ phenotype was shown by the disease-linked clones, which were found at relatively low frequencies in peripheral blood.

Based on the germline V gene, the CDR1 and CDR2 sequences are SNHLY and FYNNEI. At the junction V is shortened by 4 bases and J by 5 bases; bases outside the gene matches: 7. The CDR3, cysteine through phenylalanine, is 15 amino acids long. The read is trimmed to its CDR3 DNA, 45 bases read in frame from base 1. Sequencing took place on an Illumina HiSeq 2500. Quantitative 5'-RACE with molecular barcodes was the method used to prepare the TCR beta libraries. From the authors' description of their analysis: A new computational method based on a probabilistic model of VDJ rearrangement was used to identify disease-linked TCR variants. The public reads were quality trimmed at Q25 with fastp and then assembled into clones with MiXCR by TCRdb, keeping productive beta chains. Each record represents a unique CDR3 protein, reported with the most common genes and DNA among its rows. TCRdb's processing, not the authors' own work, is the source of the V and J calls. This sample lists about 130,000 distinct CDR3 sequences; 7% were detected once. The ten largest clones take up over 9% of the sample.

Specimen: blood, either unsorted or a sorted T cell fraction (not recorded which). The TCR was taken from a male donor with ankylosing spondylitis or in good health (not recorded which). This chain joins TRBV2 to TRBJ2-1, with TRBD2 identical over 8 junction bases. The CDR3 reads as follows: CASSVWTSPDNEQFF. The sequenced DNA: TGTGCCAGCAGTGTTTGGACTAGCCCAGACAATGAGCAGTTCTTC. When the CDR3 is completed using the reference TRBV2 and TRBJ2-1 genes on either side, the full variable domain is EPEVTQTPSHQVTQMGQEVILRCVPISNHLYFYWYRQILGQKVEFLVSFYNNEISEKSEIFDDQFSVERPDGSNFTLKIRSTKLEDSAMYFCASSVWTSPDNEQFFGPGTRLTVL.